The 32 T cell receptor beta chains in this list originate from one sample, sequenced in a study of regulatory and conventional T cells in breast cancer. TCRdb re-called the PCR reads through MiXCR, storing one row per CDR3 protein. The table has about 9,600 distinct CDR3 sequences, approximately 35% seen once. Sample: conventional T cells from blood. These receptors all stem from a male donor in good health.

This clonotype was counted between two and nine times. V usage is TRBV10-2 and J usage is TRBJ1-1; D unclear. V gave up 1 base and J gave up 6 bases, with 9 bases separating them. Germline V gives CDR1 WSHSY, CDR2 SAAADI. CDR3 length equals 13 residues. DNA for the CDR3: TGCGCCAGCAGTGAGTGGGAGGGCTCTGAAGCTTTCTTT. Its protein product is CASSEWEGSEAFF.

This clonotype was counted a few times. The rearrangement uses TRBV12-3 or TRBV12-4 and TRBJ1-1; D gene ambiguous. This CDR3 has 13 residues. V was trimmed by 4 bases and J by 8 bases, leaving 14 bases between them. The CDR3 reads CASSYRALGEAFF. The CDR3 DNA reads TGTGCCAGCAGTTACCGGGCCCTGGGGGAAGCTTTCTTT.

The DNA for the CDR3 is TGTGCCAGCAGCTTGATGGCCCAGTCTCAGTACTTC. Amino acid sequence: CASSLMAQSQYF. V is TRBV13 and J is TRBJ2-5; D remains ambiguous. The CDR3 consists of 12 residues. The germline CDR1 and CDR2 sequences are PRHDT and FYEKMQ (reference sequence). V was pared by 3 bases and J by 11 bases, with 13 bases between.

As concerns this clonotype: A much larger clone lies a single base off, so this may be a read error. The CDR3 does not close with the conserved phenylalanine or tryptophan, likely indicating a read error. This chain links TRBV20-1 with TRBJ2-3, with 9 bases lining up with TRBD2. The J segment lost 1 base and the V segment lost 5 bases, leaving 1 base of the junction unmatched. In germline, CDR1 is DFQATT, CDR2 SNEGSKA (reference sequence). The CDR3 sequence is 13 residues long. CDR3 protein: CSALAGGTDTQYL. CDR3 coding DNA: TGCAGTGCTTTAGCGGGGGGCACAGATACGCAGTATCTT.

By share, this clonotype ranks as large. The chain carries TRBV3-1 and TRBJ1-5, with 8 nucleotides matching TRBD1. Trimming cost V 2 bases and J 7 bases; bases outside gene matches: 7. The CDR3 extends over 15 amino acids. In germline, CDR1 is LGHDT, CDR2 YNNKEL (reference sequence). The CDR3 region is CASSQRGTGEQPQHF. CDR3 nucleotides: TGTGCCAGCAGCCAACGCGGGACAGGCGAGCAGCCCCAGCATTTT.

This clonotype was detected a few times. This chain connects TRBV3-1 to TRBJ2-5; perhaps D is TRBD1 or TRBD2 (5 bases each). The V and J ends lost 1 base and 1 base respectively, with 13 bases between them. Germline V lookup: CDR1 LGHDT, CDR2 YNNKEL (reference sequence). This CDR3 has 16 amino acids. The CDR3 DNA follows: TGTGCCAGCAGCCAAGGGGGCCCGGGACCCCAAGAGACCCAGTACTTC. It is translated as CASSQGGPGPQETQYF.

V is TRBV7-8 and J is TRBJ2-2, with TRBD2 as a possible D gene (6 bases). The CDR3 spans 16 residues. V was cut by 0 bases and J by 2 bases, with 10 bases left in between. Germline CDR1 SGHVS, CDR2 FQNEAQ. This CDR3 reads CASSLAWTTNTGELFF. CDR3 nucleotide sequence: TGTGCCAGCAGCTTAGCGTGGACTACCAACACCGGGGAGCTGTTTTTT. Filled out from reference TRBV7-8 and TRBJ2-2, the complete variable domain reads GAGVSQSPRYKVAKRGQDVALRCDPISGHVSLFWYQQALGQGPEFLTYFQNEAQLDKSGLPSDRFFAERPEGSVSTLKIQRTQQEDSAVYLCASSLAWTTNTGELFFGEGSRLTVL.

In its sample, this clonotype is medium-sized. V gene TRBV5-1 combines with J gene TRBJ2-2; 8 bases fit TRBD1. Germline V gene sequence: CDR1 SGHRS, CDR2 YFSETQ. This CDR3 has 15 residues. With 4 bases clipped from V and 6 bases from J, the junction kept 8 bases outside the gene matches. The CDR3 loop reads CASSADWDRSGELFF. The CDR3, as DNA: TGCGCCAGCAGCGCCGACTGGGACAGGTCCGGGGAGCTGTTTTTT.

This clonotype is medium-sized in the sample. The CDR3 here is CASQVDSNQPQHF. Written as DNA, the CDR3 is TGTGCCTCGCAGGTAGATAGCAATCAGCCCCAGCATTTT. The chain recombines TRBV30 with TRBJ1-5; no firm D call. V lost 7 bases to trimming and J lost 0 bases, with 10 bases between them. The CDR3 spans 13 residues. CDR1 is GTSNPN, CDR2 SVGIG, per germline (reference sequence).

The genes are TRBV18 and TRBJ1-5; D gene unclear. The V end lost 6 bases, the J end lost 7 bases, and 16 bases lay between the germline ends. The CDR3 totals 14 residues. Germline V gives CDR1 KGHSH, CDR2 LQKENI. The DNA of the CDR3 is TGTGCCAGCTCGCCCGGGATGTCTCTGCAGCCCCAGCATTTT. This encodes CASSPGMSLQPQHF.

This clonotype was detected a few times. J is TRBJ1-5 and V is TRBV10-3; 7 nucleotides match TRBD1. Germline assignment: CDR1 ENHRY and CDR2 SYGVKD. CDR3 length: 15 amino acids. Unmatched junction bases numbered 9, after V lost 4 bases and J lost 6 bases. CDR3 sequence: CAISAGTAVGQPQHF. CDR3 DNA: TGTGCCATCAGTGCAGGGACAGCTGTAGGTCAGCCCCAGCATTTT.

The rearrangement uses TRBV3-1 and TRBJ2-7, with D perhaps given as TRBD1 or TRBD2 (6 bases each). CDR1 and CDR2 (germline): LGHDT, YNNKEL (reference sequence). The CDR3 loop spans 15 amino acids. Trimming left V 0 bases short and J 6 bases short, with 15 bases between. CDR3 DNA sequence: TGTGCCAGCAGCCAAGATCCGGGGGCCGAATTCGAGCAGTACTTC. Amino acid sequence: CASSQDPGAEFEQYF.

The rearrangement links TRBV20-1 to TRBJ2-7; tentatively, D is TRBD1 (6 bases). The CDR3 is 15 amino acids. Germline CDR1 and CDR2: DFQATT and SNEGSKA (reference sequence). V lost 5 bases, J lost 0 bases, and 17 bases lay in between. Written as DNA, the CDR3 is TGCAGTGCTCGAAACAGGGAGAGGCTCTCCTACGAGCAGTACTTC. Encoded protein: CSARNRERLSYEQYF.

This clonotype occurred a few times. J is TRBJ2-2 and V is TRBV5-1; unclear D gene. Trimming removed 4 bases from V and 6 bases from J, with 16 bases in between. The CDR3 contains 15 residues. Germline CDR1 SGHRS, CDR2 YFSETQ. This CDR3 reads CASSPGSHTPGELFF. The CDR3 DNA follows: TGCGCCAGCAGCCCTGGATCACATACGCCCGGGGAGCTGTTTTTT.

The V gene is TRBV28, the J gene TRBJ2-7; possibly TRBD2 for D (6 bases). The CDR3 contains 13 residues. The germline CDR1 and CDR2 sequences are MDHEN and SYDVKM. V was cut by 9 bases and J by 1 base, with 13 bases left in between. CDR3 in DNA: TGTGCCAGTGACAGCGGGCCTTCCTACGAGCAGTACTTC. This codes for CASDSGPSYEQYF.

This clonotype has just a few counts. The chain links TRBV7-2 to TRBJ2-5; TRBD1 or TRBD2 may be the D gene (5 bases each). The CDR3 consists of 12 residues. The V gene lost 5 bases and the J gene lost 8 bases, with 12 bases spanning the gap. Germline CDR1 reads SGHTA; CDR2 reads FQGNSA. CDR3 nucleotides: TGTGCCAGCAGCCGGGACGCGGTAACCCAGTACTTC. It is translated as CASSRDAVTQYF.

This clonotype has just a few counts. The gene calls are TRBV12-3 or TRBV12-4 and TRBJ1-3, with D possibly TRBD1 on 6 matching bases. This CDR3 contains 16 residues. Trimming took 3 bases from V and 2 from J, leaving 14 bases between them. The chain's CDR3 is CASSFQGQLTGNTIYF. Here the CDR3 DNA reads TGTGCCAGCAGTTTTCAAGGACAGCTTACTGGAAACACCATATATTTT.

This clonotype was recorded only once. The genes are TRBV30 and TRBJ2-3, with 9 bases identical to TRBD2. There are 16 residues in the CDR3. Germline lookup yields CDR1 GTSNPN and CDR2 SVGIG (reference sequence). J lost 6 bases, V lost 2 bases, and 12 bases had no gene match. The CDR3 DNA sequence: TGTGCCTGGAGTCAGGCTGGCGGGGGGGCCGCGGATACGCAGTATTTT. Protein sequence: CAWSQAGGGAADTQYF.

As regards this clonotype: This may be a read error, as it is one base from a much larger clone. The chain has TRBV7-2 and TRBJ1-5; D gene unclear. In germline, CDR1 is SGHTA, CDR2 FQGNSA. CDR3 length equals 13 residues. The CDR3 loop is CASSLVTNQSQHF. CDR3 bases: TGTGCCAGCAGCTTAGTGACCAATCAGTCCCAGCATTTT.

The genes are TRBV20-1 and TRBJ2-1; D might be TRBD1 (6 bases). V was pared by 0 bases and J by 1 base, with 10 bases between. This CDR3 is built from 15 residues. Germline CDR1 DFQATT, CDR2 SNEGSKA (reference sequence). CDR3 coding DNA: TGCAGTGCTAGAGATATGAGGGGGTCCTACAATGAGCAGTTCTTC. Translating it yields CSARDMRGSYNEQFF.

In its sample, this clonotype is medium-sized. The V gene is TRBV19, the J gene TRBJ1-5; D may be TRBD1 (5 bases). V dropped 7 bases and J dropped 9 bases, with 19 bases sitting between them. The CDR3 has 14 residues. Germline assignment: CDR1 LNHDA and CDR2 SQIVND (reference sequence). The CDR3: CASNPMRGRRPQHF. The CDR3 coding sequence is TGTGCCAGTAACCCCATGAGGGGTCGGAGGCCCCAGCATTTT.

The table lists this clonotype with a few counts. This rearrangement joins TRBV2 to TRBJ2-1; D gene uncertain. The CDR3 has 14 residues. Germline CDR1 reads SNHLY; CDR2 reads FYNNEI. Trimming removed 1 base at V and 6 bases at J, with 10 bases between. CDR3 DNA sequence: TGTGCCAGCAGTGAAGAAAGGAGTACCAATGAGCAGTTCTTC. Its translation is CASSEERSTNEQFF.

The CDR3 region is CASIEDRGRSNEQFF. The CDR3 DNA reads as TGTGCCAGCATCGAAGACAGGGGGCGCTCAAATGAGCAGTTCTTC. The chain employs TRBV28 and TRBJ2-1; TRBD1 aligns across 10 bases. CDR1 MDHEN and CDR2 SYDVKM come from the germline V gene. CDR3 size: 15 residues. V shed 7 bases and J 7 bases; nucleotides not matched to a gene: 10. Using reference TRBV28 and TRBJ2-1 for the parts outside the CDR3, the full variable domain is DVKVTQSSRYLVKRTGEKVFLECVQDMDHENMFWYRQDPGLGLRLIYFSYDVKMKEKGDIPEGYSVSREKKERFSLILESASTNQTSMYLCASIEDRGRSNEQFFGPGTRLTVL.

Sample share makes this clonotype medium-sized. This chain connects TRBV28 to TRBJ2-2, with 15 bases identical to TRBD2. V was pared by 5 bases and J by 3 bases, with 1 base of the junction left unmatched. Germline V CDR1 and CDR2: MDHEN, SYDVKM. The CDR3 has 16 amino acids. The DNA for the CDR3 is TGTGCCAGCAGTGGACTAGCGGGGGGGTACACCGGGGAGCTGTTTTTT. It specifies CASSGLAGGYTGELFF.

This clonotype was counted a few times. The chain recombines TRBV20-1 with TRBJ2-1, with D maybe TRBD2 (7 bases). The CDR3 length is 14 residues. Germline-derived CDR1 and CDR2 are DFQATT and SNEGSKA (reference sequence). The V and J ends lost 3 bases and 6 bases respectively, with 15 bases between them. The CDR3 nucleotides are TGCAGTGCTAGCCCGGGGGGCCAGGTCAATGAGCAGTTCTTC. Translation: CSASPGGQVNEQFF.

The V and J genes are TRBV27 and TRBJ2-7; D not certain. This CDR3 spans 15 amino acids. The V end was cut by 4 bases, the J end by 2 bases, with 15 bases between. CDR1 and CDR2 (germline): MNHEY, SMNVEV (reference sequence). The CDR3 loop reads CASSYKPSSPYEQYF. DNA of the CDR3: TGTGCCAGCAGTTACAAGCCCTCCTCACCCTACGAGCAGTACTTC.

Comment on this clonotype: A read error may produce the germline difference seen at one junction end. The V and J genes are TRBV20-1 and TRBJ1-1, with 9 bases matching TRBD1. The CDR3 has 14 amino acids. Germline lookup yields CDR1 DFQATT and CDR2 SNEGSKA (reference sequence). CDR3 residues: CSARTGDLGTKAFF. CDR3 DNA: TGCAGTGCCCGGACAGGGGATCTTGGCACTAAAGCTTTCTTT.

This chain joins TRBV7-2 and TRBJ1-4; D call uncertain. There are 12 residues in the CDR3. Trimming left V 4 bases short and J 8 bases short, with 8 bases between. Germline V lookup: CDR1 SGHTA, CDR2 FQGNSA. This CDR3 reads CASSSSGEKLFF. The CDR3 DNA follows: TGTGCCAGCAGCTCCTCTGGCGAAAAACTGTTTTTT.

In its sample, this clonotype is medium-sized. The chain uses TRBV6-2 or TRBV6-3 and TRBJ2-5; D remains ambiguous. Trimming removed 7 bases from V and 0 bases from J, with 6 bases in between. Per germline, CDR1 MNHEY and CDR2 SVGEGT. The CDR3 is made up of 12 amino acids. The CDR3 protein is CASTMYQETQYF. CDR3 coding DNA: TGTGCCAGCACCATGTACCAAGAGACCCAGTACTTC.

Judged by abundance, this clonotype is large. The CDR3 bases are TGTGCCAGCAGTCCCGGTGGCGTCACTGAAGCTTTCTTT. Protein: CASSPGGVTEAFF. The chain couples TRBV2 to TRBJ1-1; no definite D call. The V and J ends lost 5 bases and 4 bases respectively, with 11 bases between them. From germline, CDR1 is SNHLY and CDR2 FYNNEI. CDR3 length equals 13 residues.

Comment on this clonotype: The final CDR3 position lacks the conserved phenylalanine or tryptophan, pointing to a likely read error. The V call is TRBV24-1, the J call TRBJ1-6, with a tentative D call TRBD1 (5 bases). Germline lookup yields CDR1 KGHDR and CDR2 SFDVKD. The CDR3 is 14 amino acids. V gave up 9 bases and J gave up 8 bases, with 16 bases separating them. The CDR3 loop is CATSRDLRDSPLHL. CDR3 coding DNA: TGTGCCACCTCTAGGGACTTACGTGATTCACCCCTCCACCTT.

The rearrangement uses TRBV20-1 and TRBJ2-3, with 8 bases identical to TRBD2. The ends lost 3 bases at V and 1 base at J; junction bases unmatched: 6. Germline CDR1 DFQATT, CDR2 SNEGSKA (reference sequence). The CDR3 is made up of 15 amino acids. This CDR3 is CSASGGATGTDTQYF. For the CDR3, the DNA is TGCAGTGCTAGCGGGGGGGCGACTGGCACAGATACGCAGTATTTT.